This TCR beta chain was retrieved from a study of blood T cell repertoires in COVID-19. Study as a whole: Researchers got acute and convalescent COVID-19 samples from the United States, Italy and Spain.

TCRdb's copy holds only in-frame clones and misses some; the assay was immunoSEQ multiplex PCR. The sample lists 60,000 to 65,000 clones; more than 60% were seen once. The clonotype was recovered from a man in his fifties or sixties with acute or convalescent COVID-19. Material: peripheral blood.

CDR3 region: CASSTTSGSADTQYF. The CDR3 DNA reads TGTGCCAGCTCTACTACTAGCGGGAGTGCTGATACGCAGTATTTT. The genes are TRBV2 and TRBJ2-3; 11 bases map to TRBD2. This CDR3 is 15 amino acids long. The J segment lost 6 bases and the V segment lost 8 bases, leaving 10 bases of the junction unmatched. Germline values: CDR1 SNHLY, CDR2 FYNNEI. Drawing the rest from reference TRBV2 and TRBJ2-3, the complete variable domain is EPEVTQTPSHQVTQMGQEVILRCVPISNHLYFYWYRQILGQKVEFLVSFYNNEISEKSEIFDDQFSVERPDGSNFTLKIRSTKLEDSAMYFCASSTTSGSADTQYFGPGTRLTVL.